The present entry profiles one T cell receptor beta chain with its context. This entry is derived from a study of blood T cell repertoires in COVID-19. In the original processing: Quantification of nucleated cells was approximated via reference gene primer amplification. Sequenced by immunoSEQ multiplex PCR; TCRdb stores in-frame clones only, minus some. V, J and clone size are taken as reported in that table, and D and trimming were inferred from the DNA itself. This sample has 200,000 to 250,000 clones, with 70% to 90% found just once. CDR3 length: 13 residues. V lost 6 bases and J lost 5; bases outside the gene matches: 5. CDR1 LGHDT and CDR2 YNNKEL come from the germline V gene (reference sequence).

The receptor's source is a woman aged 25 to 39 who had recovered from COVID-19. The sequenced sample consisted of peripheral blood. The chain links TRBV3-1 (or the pseudogene TRBV3-2) to TRBJ1-1, with 8 bases fitting TRBD1. The CDR3 loop is CASRAGGGTEAFF. CDR3 in DNA: TGTGCCAGCAGAGCAGGGGGCGGAACTGAAGCTTTCTTT.